This T cell receptor (beta chain) was documented in a study of T cell responses to AZD1222 COVID-19 vaccine. Whole-study results and caveats: None of the repertoires were sampled until the peak T cell response had passed. Mostly white British, mostly female donors; authors suggested clonal diversity may be underestimated.

TCRdb keeps only in-frame clones here, not all; method: immunoSEQ multiplex PCR. The sample includes more than 85,000 clones, around nine tenths seen only once; the top ten take about 15%. The CDR3 loop spans 15 amino acids. Germline assignment: CDR1 MGHDK and CDR2 SYGVNS. Between the trimmed V and J ends, which lost 5 bases and 0 bases, there was a span of 11 bases. Regarding this clone: The antigen is unknown.

The receptor was derived from an adult in good health. V and J are TRBV25-1 and TRBJ1-3; TRBD1 might be the D (5 bases). The sample here was peripheral blood, taken on day 0 of AZD1222 vaccination. The DNA of the CDR3 is TGTGCCAGCAGTTCGGGACGGTACTCTGGAAACACCATATATTTT. It encodes CASSSGRYSGNTIYF.